This T cell receptor beta chain is drawn from a study of T cell changes during pregnancy in multiple sclerosis. This table comes from immunoSEQ multiplex PCR, and its TCRdb copy is limited to in-frame clones, with some not included. The sample lists 50,000 to 65,000 clones, around 93% occurring once. This clone has only one observation. Trimming stripped 2 bases from V and 0 bases from J, with 11 bases between. The CDR3 spans 16 residues. Germline V gene lookup returns CDR1 MGHRA and CDR2 YSYEKL. V gene TRBV4-1 combines with J gene TRBJ2-1, with D possibly matching TRBD1 (5 bases). This sequence was found in a female donor with multiple sclerosis, enrolled in a pregnancy study. The specimen was peripheral blood, collected in the first trimester of pregnancy. CDR3 DNA: TGCGCCAGCAGCCAACCGACAGACAGCTCCTACAATGAGCAGTTCTTC. Translating gives CASSQPTDSSYNEQFF.